This T cell receptor beta chain was sequenced in a study of CD8 T cells in ankylosing spondylitis. Overall study results and limits: Reportedly, disease-linked clones are significantly enriched in ankylosing spondylitis patients' matched synovial fluid. Clones linked to the disease showed a CD8+ phenotype. They occurred at relatively low frequencies in peripheral blood. A TCR beta motif of fewer than ten highly homologous variants appeared characteristic of ankylosing spondylitis blood.

The CDR3 is made up of 14 amino acids. Germline CDR1 MNHEY, CDR2 SVGEGT. V shed 8 bases and J shed 7 bases, with 18 bases lying between them. TCRdb called the 5' RACE reads again in MiXCR, with one record for every CDR3 protein. The table has about 390,000 distinct CDR3 sequences, around 22% seen once. With respect to this clonotype: Its antigen is still unknown.

Sequenced: blood, either unsorted or a sorted T cell fraction (not recorded which). This sequence originates from a male donor with ankylosing spondylitis. The V gene is TRBV6-2 or TRBV6-3, the J gene TRBJ2-1, with D tentatively TRBD2 (7 bases). The chain's CDR3 is CASCPGGAQNEQFF. The CDR3 DNA reads as TGTGCCAGCTGCCCGGGGGGCGCCCAGAATGAGCAGTTCTTC.